The entry below gives a single TCR beta chain sequence along with its context. Its antigen is undetermined. Germline CDR1 LGHNA, CDR2 YNFKEQ. CDR3 length: 15 residues. V was cut by 0 bases and J by 5 bases, with 13 bases left in between. The data originate from a study of graft-versus-host responses after intestinal transplantation. Study-level findings and limits: GvH clones turned up in recipient marrow; some had shown up first in ileum or blood.

Assay: immunoSEQ multiplex PCR; the TCRdb copy retains only in-frame clones and omits some. The data show fewer than 110,000 clones, 80% to 95% seen once. The chain combines TRBV4-2 with TRBJ1-1; D is uncertain. The clonotype comes from a human donor who received an intestinal transplant. The material was unstimulated CD8+ T cells sorted from spleen or lymph node cells, obtained before intestinal transplant. The CDR3 nucleotides read TGTGCCAGCAGCCAAGATGTGGCGGGGTCGACTGAAGCTTTCTTT. Translated, it gives CASSQDVAGSTEAFF.